The 11 T cell receptor beta chains below come from one sample, sequenced in a study of blood T cell repertoires in COVID-19. Only in-frame clones appear in the TCRdb table, and some are missing; sequencing was by immunoSEQ multiplex PCR. The table has approximately 380,000 clones, around nine tenths seen once; the top ten hold more than 0.95%. Sequencing was done on a sample of PBMCs or T cells enriched from blood (not recorded which). The receptors originated from a woman younger than 30 who had recovered from COVID-19.

This clone appeared a single time. The V and J genes are TRBV19 and TRBJ2-1, with 9 bases identical to TRBD2. V was pared by 4 bases and J by 10 bases, with 5 bases of the junction left unmatched. The germline V gene encodes CDR1 LNHDA and CDR2 SQIVND (reference sequence). CDR3 length: 13 residues. CDR3 DNA: TGTGCCAGTAGTACAGCGGGGGGCGGGGAGCAGTTCTTC. It translates to CASSTAGGGEQFF.

The rearrangement joins TRBV9 to TRBJ1-2, with TRBD1 as a possible D gene (6 bases). The CDR3 length is 15 residues. The germline V gene has CDR1 SGDLS and CDR2 YYNGEE. Trimming took off 2 bases at V and 3 bases at J, with 14 bases between the two ends. The CDR3 spells CASSVAGTPDYGYTF. CDR3 DNA sequence: TGTGCCAGCAGCGTCGCCGGGACACCCGACTATGGCTACACCTTC.

This clone was detected only once. The chain recombines TRBV5-5 with TRBJ1-2; the match to TRBD1 covers 8 bases. After removal of 3 bases from V and 3 bases from J, the junction contained 4 bases not matched to a gene. CDR3 length: 14 amino acids. Germline V gene data show CDR1 as SGHKS and CDR2 as YYEKEE (reference sequence). The CDR3 DNA reads as TGTGCCAGCAGCTCCTCGACAGGGGACTATGGCTACACCTTC. Amino acid sequence: CASSSSTGDYGYTF.

The CDR3 here is CASYRGSMNTEAFF. CDR3 coding DNA: TGCGCCAGTTACAGGGGCTCCATGAACACTGAAGCTTTCTTT. This rearrangement joins TRBV5-1 to TRBJ1-1; 7 bases agree with TRBD1. CDR3 length equals 14 residues. V dropped 8 bases and J dropped 0; count of bases not matched to a gene: 7. Looked up from germline, CDR1 is SGHRS and CDR2 is YFSETQ.

The chain has TRBV5-6 and TRBJ1-3; the D is unclear. Germline loops: CDR1 SGHDT, CDR2 YYEEEE. The CDR3 covers 13 residues. V gave up 0 bases and J gave up 7 bases, with 8 bases separating them. The CDR3 coding sequence is TGTGCCAGCAGCTTGGTGGGTAGCAACACCATATATTTT. Translated: CASSLVGSNTIYF.

This chain joins TRBV30 and TRBJ2-4; 8 bases line up with TRBD1. Germline V gene sequence: CDR1 GTSNPN, CDR2 SVGIG (reference sequence). This CDR3 comprises 14 residues. V shed 2 bases, J shed 6 bases, and the junction held 6 bases outside the gene matches. CDR3 nucleotide sequence: TGTGCCTGGAGTCGACAGGGGTCCGGAAACATTCAGTACTTC. This encodes CAWSRQGSGNIQYF.

This sequence joins TRBV5-5 and TRBJ2-7, with 8 bases matching TRBD1. There are 14 residues in the CDR3. Germline CDR1 and CDR2: SGHKS and YYEKEE (reference sequence). Trimming cost V 4 bases and J 3 bases; bases outside gene matches: 6. This CDR3 is CASSIGQGGYEQYF. CDR3 coding DNA: TGTGCCAGCAGCATAGGACAGGGAGGCTACGAGCAGTACTTC.

As for this clone: This specimen includes other DNA sequences encoding the same CDR3. This rearrangement joins TRBV28 to TRBJ2-7; D call uncertain. The CDR3 is 11 residues long. V was shortened by 5 bases and J by 3 bases, with 5 bases between the two germline ends. CDR1 MDHEN and CDR2 SYDVKM come from the germline V gene. This chain's CDR3 is CASSPRYEQYF. CDR3 DNA sequence: TGTGCCAGCAGTCCCCGCTACGAGCAGTACTTC.

The V and J genes are TRBV5-3 and TRBJ2-3, with D maybe TRBD2 (5 bases). TRBV5-3 is marked as an open reading frame, function uncertain. The CDR3 spans 16 residues. V lost 0 bases, J lost 0 bases, and 11 bases lay in between. The CDR3 nucleotides read TGTGCCAGAAGCTTGGGAGGGAATACTAGCACAGATACGCAGTATTTT. It translates to CARSLGGNTSTDTQYF.

This chain connects TRBV24-1 to TRBJ1-5; D perhaps matches TRBD1 (5 bases). Germline values: CDR1 KGHDR, CDR2 SFDVKD. The CDR3 sequence is 13 residues long. V was trimmed by 4 bases and J by 6 bases, leaving 9 bases between them. The DNA of the CDR3 is TGTGCCACCAGTGAGGGGCCTGGTCAGCCCCAGCATTTT. As protein: CATSEGPGQPQHF.

The chain carries TRBV30 and TRBJ1-1, with TRBD1 matching 9 bases. CDR3 length: 13 amino acids. The V segment lost 1 base and the J segment 7 bases; nucleotides outside the gene matches: 4. In germline, CDR1 is GTSNPN, CDR2 SVGIG (reference sequence). In DNA, the CDR3 is TGTGCCTGGAGTGCAGGGACAGGGTATGAAGCTTTCTTT. Amino acids: CAWSAGTGYEAFF.